What follows is one T cell receptor (beta chain) and its context. Its antigen is unidentified. 13 Jbeta primers and 60 Vbeta primers were used for the PCR. The repertoire was sequenced with immunoSEQ multiplex PCR; TCRdb's copy has only in-frame clones and lacks some. The sample consists of 150,000 to 200,000 clones, 81% of them appearing once. This sample stems from a study of cytomegalovirus exposure and HLA in healthy donors. Study-level points and caveats: Some segments of the V type, notably TRBV6-2 and TRBV6-3, were excluded as indistinguishable.

Trimming took 8 bases from V and 7 from J, leaving 17 bases between them. Germline V gives CDR1 MNHEY, CDR2 SMNVEV (reference sequence). This CDR3 has 13 amino acids. Specimen: PBMCs. The chain joins TRBV27 to TRBJ1-2; no definite D call. This TCR was sampled from a man aged 18 to 29 in good health and CMV-seronegative. The DNA of the CDR3 is TGTGCCAGCTCTCCGGCCGGGATCGGTGGCTACACCTTC. Amino acids: CASSPAGIGGYTF.